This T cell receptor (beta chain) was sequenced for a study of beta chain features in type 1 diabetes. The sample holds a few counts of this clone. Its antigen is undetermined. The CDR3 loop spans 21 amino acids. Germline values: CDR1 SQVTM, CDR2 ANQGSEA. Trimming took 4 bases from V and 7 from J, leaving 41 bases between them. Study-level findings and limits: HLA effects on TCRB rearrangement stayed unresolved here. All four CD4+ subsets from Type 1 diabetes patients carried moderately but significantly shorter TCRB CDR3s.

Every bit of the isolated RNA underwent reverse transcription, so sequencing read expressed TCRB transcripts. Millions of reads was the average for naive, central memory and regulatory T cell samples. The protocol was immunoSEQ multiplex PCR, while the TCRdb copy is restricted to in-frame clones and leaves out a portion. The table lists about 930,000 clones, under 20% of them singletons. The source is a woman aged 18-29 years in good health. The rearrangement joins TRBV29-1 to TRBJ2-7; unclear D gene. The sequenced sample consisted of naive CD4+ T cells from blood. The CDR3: CSVVSVLRVAGRTDTIREQYF. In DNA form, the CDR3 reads TGCAGCGTTGTATCGGTTCTTAGGGTAGCAGGACGAACCGATACGATTAGGGAGCAGTACTTC.